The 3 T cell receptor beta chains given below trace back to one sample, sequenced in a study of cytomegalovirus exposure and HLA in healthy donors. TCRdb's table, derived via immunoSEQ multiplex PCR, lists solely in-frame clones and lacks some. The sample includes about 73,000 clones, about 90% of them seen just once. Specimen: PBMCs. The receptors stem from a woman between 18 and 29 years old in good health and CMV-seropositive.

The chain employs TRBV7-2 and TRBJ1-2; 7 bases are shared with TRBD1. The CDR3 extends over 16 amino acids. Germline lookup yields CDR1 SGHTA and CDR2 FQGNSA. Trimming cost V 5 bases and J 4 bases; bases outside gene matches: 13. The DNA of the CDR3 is TGTGCCAGCAGCCACCCCGGACAGGAGGAGCTCTATGGCTACACCTTC. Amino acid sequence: CASSHPGQEELYGYTF.

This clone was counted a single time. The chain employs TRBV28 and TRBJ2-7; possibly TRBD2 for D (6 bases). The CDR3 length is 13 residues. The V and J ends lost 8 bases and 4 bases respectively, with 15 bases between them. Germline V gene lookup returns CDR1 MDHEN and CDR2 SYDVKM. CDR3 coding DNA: TGTGCCAGCCGTTCGGGAGTCGGATACGAGCAGTACTTC. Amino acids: CASRSGVGYEQYF. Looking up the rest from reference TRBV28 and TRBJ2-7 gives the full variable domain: DVKVTQSSRYLVKRTGEKVFLECVQDMDHENMFWYRQDPGLGLRLIYFSYDVKMKEKGDIPEGYSVSREKKERFSLILESASTNQTSMYLCASRSGVGYEQYFGPGTRLTVT.

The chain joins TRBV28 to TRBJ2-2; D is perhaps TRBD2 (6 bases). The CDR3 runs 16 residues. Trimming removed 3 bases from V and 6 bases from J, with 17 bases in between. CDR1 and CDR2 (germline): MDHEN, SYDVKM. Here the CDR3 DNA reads TGTGCCAGCAGTTTCTGGGTCGGAGGGACCGCCGGGGAGCTGTTTTTT. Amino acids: CASSFWVGGTAGELFF.